Below are 31 T cell receptor beta chains sequenced from a single sample in a study of blood T cell repertoires in COVID-19. Profiling relied on immunoSEQ multiplex PCR, and the TCRdb table lists in-frame clones only, not all of them. The sample shows fewer than 300,000 clones, approximately 86% of them seen only once. Sequencing used peripheral blood. These receptors were obtained from a middle-aged man who had recovered from COVID-19.

The chain carries TRBV11-2 and TRBJ2-7; maybe TRBD2 (6 bases). The CDR3 covers 18 residues. The germline CDR1 and CDR2 sequences are SGHAT and FQNNGV. V was trimmed by 4 bases and J by 0 bases, leaving 22 bases between them. In nucleotides, the CDR3 is TGTGCCAGCAGCTCCCCCGAGGTTGGCGGGGCGAGCTCCTACGAGCAGTACTTC. It is translated as CASSSPEVGGASSYEQYF.

The chain joins TRBV19 to TRBJ2-7; the D is unclear. This CDR3 spans 13 amino acids. The germline V gene encodes CDR1 LNHDA and CDR2 SQIVND (reference sequence). V was clipped by 6 bases and J by 6 bases, with 15 bases between them. Here the CDR3 DNA reads TGTGCCAGTAGCCCCTTGCGCCGCGGCGAGCAGTACTTC. This gives the protein CASSPLRRGEQYF.

The chain combines TRBV6-2 or TRBV6-3 with TRBJ1-2, with 9 bases aligning to TRBD1. The CDR3 length is 14 residues. Germline trimming cut 5 bases from V and 3 bases from J; bases unmatched to any gene: 4. CDR1 and CDR2 (germline): MNHEY, SVGEGT. CDR3 bases: TGTGCCAGCAGTCCGCGGGACAGGGACTATGGCTACACCTTC. Translated, it gives CASSPRDRDYGYTF.

CDR3 DNA: TGTGCCAGCAGTTCCCAGGGTTATGGCTACACCTTC. This gives the protein CASSSQGYGYTF. V is TRBV27 and J is TRBJ1-2; a weak D match, TRBD1 (5 bases). Trimming removed 4 bases at V and 5 bases at J, with 8 bases between. The CDR3 extends over 12 amino acids. Per germline, CDR1 MNHEY and CDR2 SMNVEV (reference sequence).

This clone was recorded a few times. V usage is TRBV5-1 and J usage is TRBJ2-7, with a tentative D call TRBD2 (6 bases). Germline assignment: CDR1 SGHRS and CDR2 YFSETQ. V lost 0 bases to trimming and J lost 1 base, with 11 bases between them. This CDR3 comprises 15 residues. For the CDR3, the DNA is TGCGCCAGCAGCTTGGGCCCGGGGGTGTCCTACGAGCAGTACTTC. Residues: CASSLGPGVSYEQYF.

The chain is built from TRBV6-5 and TRBJ1-2; D remains unclear. Trimming removed 6 bases from V and 2 bases from J, with 16 bases in between. The CDR3 length is 15 residues. Germline CDR1 and CDR2: MNHEY and SVGAGI. In nucleotides, the CDR3 is TGTGCCAGCAGGGGCCTGAACAGTAAAAACTATGGCTACACCTTC. It specifies CASRGLNSKNYGYTF.

The chain employs TRBV11-2 and TRBJ2-7; TRBD1 might be the D (7 bases). The CDR3 extends over 16 amino acids. CDR1 SGHAT and CDR2 FQNNGV come from the germline V gene. Trimming left V 2 bases short and J 4 bases short, with 18 bases between. The CDR3 region is CASSLLQGTGTYEQYF. The CDR3 DNA is TGTGCCAGCAGCTTATTACAGGGGACCGGGACTTACGAGCAGTACTTC.

The rearrangement joins TRBV11-1 to TRBJ1-1; tentative D call: TRBD1 (5 bases). V was clipped by 5 bases and J by 6 bases, with 13 bases between them. Germline V gives CDR1 SGHAT, CDR2 FQDESV (reference sequence). The CDR3 is made up of 13 amino acids. CDR3 bases: TGTGCCAGCAGCCTATGGGAGGGGTCTGAAGCTTTCTTT. It yields the protein CASSLWEGSEAFF.

This clone was observed a few times. The chain recombines TRBV5-1 with TRBJ2-7, with D unclear. CDR3 length: 14 amino acids. Germline CDR1 reads SGHRS; CDR2 reads YFSETQ. Trimming left V 0 bases short and J 2 bases short, with 9 bases between. CDR3 in DNA: TGCGCCAGCAGCTTGGCGGGTGGAGCCTACGAGCAGTACTTC. Its translation: CASSLAGGAYEQYF.

Only one count was recorded for this clone. This chain uses TRBV5-4 with TRBJ2-2; 7 bases agree with TRBD1. This CDR3 region has 19 residues. The V gene end was trimmed by 4 bases and the J gene end by 2 bases; junction bases not matched to a gene: 17. CDR1 and CDR2 from the germline V gene are SGHNT and YYREEE (reference sequence). CDR3 DNA: TGTGCCAGCAGCCTCCGACAGGGCCGAGCGATTATAAACACCGGGGAGCTGTTTTTT. Translated: CASSLRQGRAIINTGELFF.

The chain has TRBV7-3 and TRBJ2-1, with 8 bases aligning to TRBD2. Germline CDR1 and CDR2: SGHTA and FQGTGA. The CDR3 runs 15 residues. J gave up 6 bases and V 0 bases, and 4 bases lay outside the gene matches. DNA for the CDR3: TGTGCCAGCAGCTTAACCAGCGGGAGCGCCAATGAGCAGTTCTTC. Translated, it gives CASSLTSGSANEQFF. Combining the CDR3 with reference TRBV7-3 and TRBJ2-1 gives the whole variable domain GAGVSQTPSNKVTEKGKYVELRCDPISGHTALYWYRQSLGQGPEFLIYFQGTGAADDSGLPNDRFFAVRPEGSVSTLKIQRTERGDSAVYLCASSLTSGSANEQFFGPGTRLTVL.

The chain joins TRBV3-1 (or the pseudogene TRBV3-2) to TRBJ2-5; 9 nucleotides line up with TRBD2. Germline-derived CDR1 and CDR2 are LGHDT and YNNKEL (reference sequence). There are 17 residues in the CDR3. The trim removed 0 bases at V and 4 bases at J, leaving 9 bases unmatched. CDR3 residues: CASSQDIGREGLETQYF. The DNA of the CDR3 is TGTGCCAGCAGCCAAGATATAGGGCGGGAGGGCCTAGAGACCCAGTACTTC.

The chain couples TRBV6-6 to TRBJ1-5; the match to TRBD1 covers 9 bases. The V gene's germline CDR1 is MNHNY and CDR2 SVGAGI (reference sequence). The J segment lost 7 bases and the V segment lost 6 bases, leaving 7 bases of the junction unmatched. There are 14 residues in the CDR3. The CDR3 DNA follows: TGTGCCAGCAGAACAGACAGGGGGGGGCAGCCCCAGCATTTT. The encoded protein is CASRTDRGGQPQHF.

The V and J genes are TRBV5-8 and TRBJ2-5; no firm D call. This CDR3 is 15 amino acids long. Germline V gene lookup returns CDR1 SGHTS and CDR2 YDEGEE. Trimming removed 4 bases at V and 4 bases at J, with 17 bases between. The CDR3 DNA follows: TGTGCCAGCAGCCCCGCACGAATTAGTCTAGAGACCCAGTACTTC. Translation: CASSPARISLETQYF.

This clone has more than one count but fewer than ten. This chain links TRBV12-3 or TRBV12-4 with TRBJ1-6, with 9 bases matching TRBD1. The V segment lost 3 bases and the J segment 10 bases; nucleotides outside the gene matches: 1. CDR3 length: 13 residues. The CDR3 DNA reads as TGTGCCAGCAGTTTGACAGGGGGATCACCCCTCCACTTT. Its translation is CASSLTGGSPLHF.

CDR3 in DNA: TGTGCCAGCAGCCCTCTTCGTTTCTCTGGGGCCAACGTCCTGACTTTC. This encodes CASSPLRFSGANVLTF. The chain links TRBV3-1 (or the pseudogene TRBV3-2) to TRBJ2-6; no firm D call. V lost 4 bases, J lost 0 bases, and 10 bases lay in between. Germline CDR1 LGHDT, CDR2 YNNKEL (reference sequence). The CDR3 runs to 16 residues.

CDR3 sequence reads: CASSTGQGGGNTIYF. CDR3 bases: TGCGCCAGCAGCACCGGACAGGGCGGTGGAAACACCATATATTTT. The chain joins TRBV5-1 to TRBJ1-3; 8 bases match TRBD1. Germline CDR1 and CDR2: SGHRS and YFSETQ. The CDR3 contains 15 residues. The V segment lost 4 bases and the J segment 3 bases; nucleotides outside the gene matches: 6.

The V gene is TRBV27, the J gene TRBJ1-2; D remains ambiguous. Trimming removed 2 bases at V and 2 bases at J, with 6 bases between. The germline V gene has CDR1 MNHEY and CDR2 SMNVEV (reference sequence). This CDR3 has 13 amino acids. The CDR3 DNA sequence: TGTGCCAGCAGTTTAAAACAGAACTATGGCTACACCTTC. Its protein product is CASSLKQNYGYTF.

V usage is TRBV5-4 and J usage is TRBJ2-4; TRBD1 agrees at 8 bases. Trimming cost V 3 bases and J 7 bases; bases outside gene matches: 3. The CDR3 loop spans 13 amino acids. Per the germline V gene, CDR1 is SGHNT and CDR2 is YYREEE (reference sequence). The CDR3 sequence is CASSSDRANIQYF. The DNA for the CDR3 is TGTGCCAGCAGCTCGGACAGGGCGAACATTCAGTACTTC.

J is TRBJ2-3 and V is TRBV6-2 or TRBV6-3; 11 bases map to TRBD2. Germline CDR1 and CDR2: MNHEY and SVGEGT. The CDR3 covers 19 residues. The V and J ends lost 2 bases and 0 bases, in that order; junction bases with no gene match: 10. The CDR3 spells CASSYTGTSGYSSTDTQYF. CDR3 DNA: TGTGCCAGCAGTTACACCGGGACTAGCGGTTACTCTAGCACAGATACGCAGTATTTT.

The chain is built from TRBV7-3 and TRBJ2-2; 8 bases agree with TRBD2. The germline V gene encodes CDR1 SGHTA and CDR2 FQGTGA. CDR3 length equals 15 residues. The V segment lost 3 bases and the J segment 4 bases; nucleotides outside the gene matches: 4. CDR3 in DNA: TGTGCCAGCAGCTTGGGCGGGAGGTCCACCGGGGAGCTGTTTTTT. Its translation is CASSLGGRSTGELFF. Full variable domain (outside the CDR3, taken from reference TRBV7-3 and TRBJ2-2): GAGVSQTPSNKVTEKGKYVELRCDPISGHTALYWYRQSLGQGPEFLIYFQGTGAADDSGLPNDRFFAVRPEGSVSTLKIQRTERGDSAVYLCASSLGGRSTGELFFGEGSRLTVL.

Turning to this clone: The sample holds other DNA sequences that translate to the same CDR3. The CDR3 region is CASSYPFYEQYF. The CDR3 DNA reads as TGTGCCAGCAGTTACCCCTTCTACGAGCAGTACTTC. V gene TRBV6-2 or TRBV6-3 combines with J gene TRBJ2-7; D call uncertain. The CDR3 consists of 12 residues. V was pared by 2 bases and J by 3 bases, with 5 bases between. Germline assignment: CDR1 MNHEY and CDR2 SVGEGT.

The chain combines TRBV19 with TRBJ2-1; perhaps TRBD2 as D (6 bases). With 2 bases removed from V and 2 bases from J, the gap between germline ends came to 10 bases. The CDR3 loop spans 15 amino acids. Germline CDR1 is LNHDA and CDR2 is SQIVND (reference sequence). The CDR3 DNA follows: TGTGCCAGTAGTATACGCGGGGTTACCTACAATGAGCAGTTCTTC. Encoded protein: CASSIRGVTYNEQFF.

V and J are TRBV29-1 and TRBJ1-1, with 9 bases fitting TRBD1. The ends lost 0 bases at V and 10 bases at J; junction bases unmatched: 3. This CDR3 spans 12 amino acids. The V gene's germline CDR1 is SQVTM and CDR2 ANQGSEA. DNA of the CDR3: TGCAGCGTTGAAGAGGGACAGGGAGGAGCTTTCTTT. Translating it yields CSVEEGQGGAFF.

This clone has more than one count but fewer than ten. The V gene is TRBV6-4, the J gene TRBJ1-1, with TRBD1 as a possible D gene (5 bases). This CDR3 is 13 amino acids long. Germline V gene sequence: CDR1 MRHNA, CDR2 SNTAGT. V lost 4 bases and J 5 bases, leaving 11 bases between the germline ends. CDR3 bases: TGTGCCAGCAGTGTAGGGGTGGTTACTGAAGCTTTCTTT. Translating it yields CASSVGVVTEAFF.

The rearrangement joins TRBV27 to TRBJ1-5; D perhaps matches TRBD1 (5 bases). This CDR3 comprises 15 residues. The V and J ends lost 6 bases and 0 bases respectively, with 12 bases between them. Looked up from germline, CDR1 is MNHEY and CDR2 is SMNVEV (reference sequence). CDR3 nucleotide sequence: TGTGCCAGCAGGCCATTGGACATTAGCAATCAGCCCCAGCATTTT. Its translation: CASRPLDISNQPQHF.

The chain couples TRBV29-1 to TRBJ2-7, with 7 bases aligning to TRBD1. Germline V lookup: CDR1 SQVTM, CDR2 ANQGSEA. The CDR3 is made up of 13 amino acids. With 5 bases clipped from V and 4 bases from J, the junction kept 8 bases outside the gene matches. The CDR3 nucleotides are TGCAGCGTTTATAGGGGGCTTGGGTACGAGCAGTACTTC. Amino acids: CSVYRGLGYEQYF.

V gene TRBV15 combines with J gene TRBJ2-2; D remains ambiguous. The CDR3 runs 13 residues. V lost 2 bases to trimming and J lost 10 bases, with 11 bases between them. Germline CDR1 reads LNHNV; CDR2 reads YYDKDF (reference sequence). The CDR3 nucleotides are TGTGCCACCAGCAGAAACAGTCTGGTGGAGCTGTTTTTT. Its translation: CATSRNSLVELFF.

This chain connects TRBV5-1 to TRBJ2-2, with TRBD1 as a possible D gene (5 bases). Trimming took off 3 bases at V and 6 bases at J, with 21 bases between the two ends. Germline CDR1 and CDR2: SGHRS and YFSETQ. The CDR3 length is 17 residues. The CDR3 here is CASSSLSAGPRAGELFF. The CDR3 DNA is TGCGCCAGCAGCTCTCTCTCCGCAGGGCCAAGAGCCGGGGAGCTGTTTTTT.

V is TRBV2 and J is TRBJ2-5, with TRBD2 as a possible D gene (5 bases). This CDR3 is built from 13 residues. Germline V gene lookup returns CDR1 SNHLY and CDR2 FYNNEI. V lost 3 bases and J 0 bases, leaving 5 bases between the germline ends. CDR3 region: CASSEDYQETQYF. The CDR3 DNA sequence: TGTGCCAGCAGTGAGGACTACCAAGAGACCCAGTACTTC.

This clone appeared a few times. The V call is TRBV7-9, the J call TRBJ2-1; a possible D gene is TRBD2 (7 bases). The V gene's germline CDR1 is SEHNR and CDR2 FQNEAQ (reference sequence). The V end was cut by 5 bases, the J end by 9 bases, with 14 bases between. This CDR3 comprises 13 residues. The CDR3 protein is CASSPRGGGEQFF. The CDR3, as DNA: TGTGCCAGCAGCCCGAGGGGGGGCGGTGAGCAGTTCTTC.